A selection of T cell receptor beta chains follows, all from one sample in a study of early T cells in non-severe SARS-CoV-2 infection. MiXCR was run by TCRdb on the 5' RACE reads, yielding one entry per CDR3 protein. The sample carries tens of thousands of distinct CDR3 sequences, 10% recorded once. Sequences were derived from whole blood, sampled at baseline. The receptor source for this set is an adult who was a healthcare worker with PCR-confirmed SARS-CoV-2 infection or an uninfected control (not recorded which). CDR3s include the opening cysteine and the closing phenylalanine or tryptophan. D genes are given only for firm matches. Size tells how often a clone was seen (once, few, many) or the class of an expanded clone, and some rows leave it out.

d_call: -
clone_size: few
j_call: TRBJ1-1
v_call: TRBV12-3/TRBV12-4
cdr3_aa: CASSWARGTEAFF
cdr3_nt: TGTGCCAGCAGTTGGGCCAGGGGCACTGAAGCTTTCTTT

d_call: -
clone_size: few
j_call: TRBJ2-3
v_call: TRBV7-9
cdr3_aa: CASSSRASTDTQYF
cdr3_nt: TGTGCCAGCAGCTCCAGGGCTAGCACAGATACGCAGTATTTT

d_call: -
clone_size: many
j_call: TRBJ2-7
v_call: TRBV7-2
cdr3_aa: CASSFGGPGGYEQYF
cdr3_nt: TGTGCCAGCAGCTTTGGGGGTCCGGGTGGGTACGAGCAGTACTTC

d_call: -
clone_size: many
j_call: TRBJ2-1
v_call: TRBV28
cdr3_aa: CASARRRNEQFF
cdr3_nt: TGTGCCAGCGCCCGGAGGCGCAATGAGCAGTTCTTC

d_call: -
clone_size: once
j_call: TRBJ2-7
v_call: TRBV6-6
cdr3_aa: CASSGQGNEQYF
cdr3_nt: TGTGCCAGCAGTGGTCAGGGTAACGAGCAGTACTTC

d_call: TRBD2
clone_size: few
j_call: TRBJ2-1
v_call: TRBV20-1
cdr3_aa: CSALLGGRANEQFF
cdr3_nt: TGCAGTGCCCTTTTGGGCGGGAGGGCCAATGAGCAGTTCTTC

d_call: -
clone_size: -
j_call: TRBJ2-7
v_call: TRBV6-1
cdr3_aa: CASSPTWDTTLYEQYF
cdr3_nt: TGTGCCAGCAGCCCGACCTGGGACACCACCCTCTACGAGCAGTACTTC

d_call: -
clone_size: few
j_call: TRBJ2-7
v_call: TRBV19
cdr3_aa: CASSESSYEQYF
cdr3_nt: TGTGCCAGTAGCGAGAGCTCCTACGAGCAGTACTTC

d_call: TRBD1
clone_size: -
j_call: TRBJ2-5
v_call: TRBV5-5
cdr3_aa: CASSKGDRPVGETQYF
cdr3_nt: TGTGCCAGCAGCAAGGGGGACAGGCCCGTCGGGGAGACCCAGTACTTC

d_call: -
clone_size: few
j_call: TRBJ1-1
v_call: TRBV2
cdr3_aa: CASSGQMAEAFF
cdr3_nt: TGTGCCAGCAGTGGACAGATGGCTGAAGCTTTCTTT

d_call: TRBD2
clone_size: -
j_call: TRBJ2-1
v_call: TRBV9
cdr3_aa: CASSVVAGVDEQFF
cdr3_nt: TGTGCCAGCAGCGTAGTAGCGGGGGTGGATGAGCAGTTCTTC

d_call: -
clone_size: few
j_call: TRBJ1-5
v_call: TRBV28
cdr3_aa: CASSLTGARSNQPQHF
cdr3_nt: TGTGCCAGCAGTTTAACGGGGGCGCGGAGCAATCAGCCCCAGCATTTT

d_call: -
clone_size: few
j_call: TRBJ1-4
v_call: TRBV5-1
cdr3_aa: CASSLDARIGEKLFF
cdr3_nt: TGCGCCAGCAGCTTGGATGCCAGGATTGGAGAAAAACTGTTTTTT

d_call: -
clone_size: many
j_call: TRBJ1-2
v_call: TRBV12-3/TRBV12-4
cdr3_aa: CASSTGYGYTF
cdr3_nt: TGTGCCAGCAGTACAGGGTATGGCTACACCTTC

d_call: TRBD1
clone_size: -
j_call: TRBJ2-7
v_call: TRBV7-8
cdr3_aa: CASSSPDRGRAYEQYF
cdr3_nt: TGTGCCAGCAGCTCACCGGACAGGGGGCGCGCCTACGAGCAGTACTTC

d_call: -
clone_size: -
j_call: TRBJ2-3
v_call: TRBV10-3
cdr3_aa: CAISDITGDTQYF
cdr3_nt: TGTGCCATCAGTGACATAACAGGGGATACGCAGTATTTT

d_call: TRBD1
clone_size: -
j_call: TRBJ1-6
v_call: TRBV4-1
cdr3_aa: CASSQQSTGFNSPLHF
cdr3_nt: TGCGCCAGCAGCCAACAATCGACAGGGTTTAATTCACCCCTCCACTTT

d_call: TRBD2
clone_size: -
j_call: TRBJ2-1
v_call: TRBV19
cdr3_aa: CASSIGTSGWYNEQFF
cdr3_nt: TGTGCCAGTAGTATTGGTACTAGCGGATGGTACAATGAGCAGTTCTTC

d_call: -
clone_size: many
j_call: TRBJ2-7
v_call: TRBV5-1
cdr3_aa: CASSLAPRSVSEQYF
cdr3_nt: TGCGCCAGCAGCTTGGCCCCGAGGTCGGTTTCCGAGCAGTACTTC

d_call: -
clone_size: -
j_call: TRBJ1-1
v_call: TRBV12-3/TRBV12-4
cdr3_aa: CASSLNQATEAFF
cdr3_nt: TGTGCCAGCAGTTTAAATCAGGCGACTGAAGCTTTCTTT

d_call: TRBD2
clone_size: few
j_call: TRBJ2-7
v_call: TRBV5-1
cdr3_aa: CASSLAGGANEQYF
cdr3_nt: TGCGCCAGCAGCTTAGCGGGAGGAGCCAACGAGCAGTACTTC

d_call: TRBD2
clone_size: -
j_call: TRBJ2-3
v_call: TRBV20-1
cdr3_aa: CSVPTSGTTDTQYF
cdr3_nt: TGCAGTGTCCCGACTAGCGGAACCACAGATACGCAGTATTTT

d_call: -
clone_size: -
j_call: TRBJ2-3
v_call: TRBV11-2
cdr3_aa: CASSLNTVGDTQYF
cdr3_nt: TGTGCCAGCAGCTTAAACACAGTGGGGGATACGCAGTATTTT

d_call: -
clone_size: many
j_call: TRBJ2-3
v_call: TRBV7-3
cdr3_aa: CASSLGFATDTQYF
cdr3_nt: TGTGCCAGCAGCTTAGGCTTTGCCACAGATACGCAGTATTTT

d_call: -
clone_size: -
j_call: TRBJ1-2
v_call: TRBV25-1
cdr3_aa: CASSAPGEHYGYTF
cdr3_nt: TGTGCCAGCAGTGCCCCGGGGGAGCACTATGGCTACACCTTC

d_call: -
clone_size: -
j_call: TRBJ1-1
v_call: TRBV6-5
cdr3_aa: CASSSPTANTEAFF
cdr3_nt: TGTGCCAGCAGTTCGCCTACAGCGAACACTGAAGCTTTCTTT

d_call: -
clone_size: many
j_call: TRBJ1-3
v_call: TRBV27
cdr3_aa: CAATRVGGSDRNTIYF
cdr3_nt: TGTGCCGCTACGAGGGTCGGGGGCAGTGATAGAAACACCATATATTTT

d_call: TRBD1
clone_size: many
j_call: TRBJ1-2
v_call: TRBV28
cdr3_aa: CASGTASLHGYTF
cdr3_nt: TGTGCCAGTGGGACAGCAAGTTTACATGGCTACACCTTC

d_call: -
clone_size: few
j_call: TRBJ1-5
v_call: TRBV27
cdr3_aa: CASNGISPQHF
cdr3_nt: TGTGCCAGCAACGGAATCAGCCCCCAGCATTTT

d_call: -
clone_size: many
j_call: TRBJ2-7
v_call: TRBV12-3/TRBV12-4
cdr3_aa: CASSFGQTAGEQYF
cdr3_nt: TGTGCCAGCAGTTTTGGCCAGACGGCGGGGGAGCAGTACTTC

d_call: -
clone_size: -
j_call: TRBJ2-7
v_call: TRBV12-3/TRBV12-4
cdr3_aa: CASSPHQLYEQYF
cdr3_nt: TGTGCCAGCAGTCCTCACCAGCTCTACGAGCAGTACTTC

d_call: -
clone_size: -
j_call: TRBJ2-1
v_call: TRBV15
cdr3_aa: CATSRVGTRAENEQFF
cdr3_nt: TGTGCCACCAGCAGAGTCGGTACGAGGGCCGAGAATGAGCAGTTCTTC

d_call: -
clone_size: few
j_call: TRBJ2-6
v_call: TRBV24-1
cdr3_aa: CATSDRGAGANVLTF
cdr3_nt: TGTGCCACCAGTGATAGGGGCGCTGGGGCCAACGTCCTGACTTTC

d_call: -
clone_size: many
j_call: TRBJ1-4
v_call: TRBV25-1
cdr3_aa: CASSNDRPFLEKLFF
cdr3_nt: TGTGCCAGCAGCAACGACCGGCCCTTTTTAGAAAAACTGTTTTTT

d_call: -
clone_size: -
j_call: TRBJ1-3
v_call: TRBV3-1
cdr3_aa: CASSQGAGSSGNTIYF
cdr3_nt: TGTGCCAGCAGCCAAGGCGCAGGGAGCTCTGGAAACACCATATATTTT

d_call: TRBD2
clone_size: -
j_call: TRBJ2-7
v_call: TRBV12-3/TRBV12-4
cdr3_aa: CASSLSGRASEQYF
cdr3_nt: TGTGCCAGCAGTCTTAGCGGGAGGGCCTCCGAGCAGTACTTC

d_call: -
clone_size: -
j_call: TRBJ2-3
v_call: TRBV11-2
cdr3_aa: CASSLARGGFSTDTQYF
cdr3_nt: TGTGCCAGCAGCCTTGCACGAGGGGGATTTTCGACAGATACGCAGTATTTT

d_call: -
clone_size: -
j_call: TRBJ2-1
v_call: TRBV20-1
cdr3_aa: CSAKEMGANEQFF
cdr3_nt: TGCAGTGCCAAAGAGATGGGGGCCAATGAGCAGTTCTTC